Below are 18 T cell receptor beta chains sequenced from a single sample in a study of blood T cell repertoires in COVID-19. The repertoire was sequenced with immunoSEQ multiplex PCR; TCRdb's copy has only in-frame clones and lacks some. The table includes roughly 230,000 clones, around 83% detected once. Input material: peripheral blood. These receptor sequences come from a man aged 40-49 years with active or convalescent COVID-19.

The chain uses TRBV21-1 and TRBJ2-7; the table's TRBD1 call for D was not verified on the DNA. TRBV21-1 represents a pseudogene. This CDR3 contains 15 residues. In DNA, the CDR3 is TGTGCCAGCAGCAAGGGCCCGGCCGCCACCTACGAGCAGTACTTC. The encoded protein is CASSKGPAATYEQYF.

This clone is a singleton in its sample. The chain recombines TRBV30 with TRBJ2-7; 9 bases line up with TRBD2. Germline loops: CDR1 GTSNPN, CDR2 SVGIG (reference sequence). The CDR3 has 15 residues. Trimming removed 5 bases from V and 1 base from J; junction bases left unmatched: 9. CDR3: CAWAEGLAHSYEQYF. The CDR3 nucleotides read TGTGCCTGGGCTGAGGGACTAGCTCATTCCTACGAGCAGTACTTC.

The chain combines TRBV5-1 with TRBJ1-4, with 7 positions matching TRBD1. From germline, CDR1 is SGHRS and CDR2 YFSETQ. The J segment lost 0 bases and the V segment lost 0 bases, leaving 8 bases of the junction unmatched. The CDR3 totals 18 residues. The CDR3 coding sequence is TGCGCCAGCAGCTTGGTTACAGGGGACCTTGCAACTAATGAAAAACTGTTTTTT. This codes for CASSLVTGDLATNEKLFF.

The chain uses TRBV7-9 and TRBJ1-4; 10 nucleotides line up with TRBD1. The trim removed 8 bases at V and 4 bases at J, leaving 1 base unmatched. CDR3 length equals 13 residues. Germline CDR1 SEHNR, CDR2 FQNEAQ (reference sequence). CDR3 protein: CASRDRGNEKLFF. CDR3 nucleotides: TGTGCCAGCCGGGACAGGGGTAATGAAAAACTGTTTTTT. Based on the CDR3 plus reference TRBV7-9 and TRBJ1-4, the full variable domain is DTGVSQNPRHKITKRGQNVTFRCDPISEHNRLYWYRQTLGQGPEFLTYFQNEAQLEKSRLLSDRFSAERPKGSFSTLEIQRTEQGDSAMYLCASRDRGNEKLFFGSGTQLSVL.

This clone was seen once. The CDR3 loop reads CASSPPGANQPQHF. Written as DNA, the CDR3 is TGTGCCAGCAGTCCGCCGGGAGCGAATCAGCCCCAGCATTTT. This sequence joins TRBV27 and TRBJ1-5; D gene ambiguous. This CDR3 has 14 amino acids. Trimming cost V 5 bases and J 4 bases, with 12 bases left between them. CDR1 is MNHEY, CDR2 SMNVEV, per germline (reference sequence).

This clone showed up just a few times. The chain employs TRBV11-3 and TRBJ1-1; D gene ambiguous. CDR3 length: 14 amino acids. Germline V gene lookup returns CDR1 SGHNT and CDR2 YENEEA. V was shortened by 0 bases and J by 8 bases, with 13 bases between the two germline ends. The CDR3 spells CASSLDQTAREAFF. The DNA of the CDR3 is TGTGCCAGCAGCTTAGATCAAACAGCAAGAGAAGCTTTCTTT.

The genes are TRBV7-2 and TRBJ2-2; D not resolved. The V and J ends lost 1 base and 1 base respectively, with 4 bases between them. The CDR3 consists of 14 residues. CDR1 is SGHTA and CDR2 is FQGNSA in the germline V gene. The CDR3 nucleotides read TGTGCCAGCAGCTTAGACTGGAACACCGGGGAGCTGTTTTTT. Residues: CASSLDWNTGELFF.

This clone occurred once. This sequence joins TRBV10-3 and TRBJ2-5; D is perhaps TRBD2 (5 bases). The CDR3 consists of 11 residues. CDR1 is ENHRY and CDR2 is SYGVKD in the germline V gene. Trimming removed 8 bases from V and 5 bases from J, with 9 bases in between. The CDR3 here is CAIQRGETQYF. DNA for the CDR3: TGTGCCATCCAACGCGGGGAGACCCAGTACTTC.

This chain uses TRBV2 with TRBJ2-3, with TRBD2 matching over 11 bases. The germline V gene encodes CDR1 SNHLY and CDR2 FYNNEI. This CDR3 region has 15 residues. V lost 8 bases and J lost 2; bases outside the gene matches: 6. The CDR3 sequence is CASVGTSGFTDTQYF. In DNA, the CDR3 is TGTGCCAGCGTCGGGACTAGCGGATTCACAGATACGCAGTATTTT.

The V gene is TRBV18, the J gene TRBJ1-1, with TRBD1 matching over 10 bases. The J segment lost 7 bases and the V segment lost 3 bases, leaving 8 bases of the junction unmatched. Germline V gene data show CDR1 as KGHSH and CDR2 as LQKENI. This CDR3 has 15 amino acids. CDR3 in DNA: TGTGCCAGCTCACCGGGACAGGGGAGAGGGGATGAAGCTTTCTTT. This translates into CASSPGQGRGDEAFF. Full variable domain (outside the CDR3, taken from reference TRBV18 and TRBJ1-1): NAGVMQNPRHLVRRRGQEARLRCSPMKGHSHVYWYRQLPEEGLKFMVYLQKENIIDESGMPKERFSAEFPKEGPSILRIQQVVRGDSAAYFCASSPGQGRGDEAFFGQGTRLTVV.

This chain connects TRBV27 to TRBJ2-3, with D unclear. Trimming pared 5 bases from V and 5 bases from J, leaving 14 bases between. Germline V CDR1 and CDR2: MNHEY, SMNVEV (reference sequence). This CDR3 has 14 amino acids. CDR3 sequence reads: CASSLLLSGDTQYF. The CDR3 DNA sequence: TGTGCCAGCAGTCTCCTTTTATCAGGAGATACGCAGTATTTT.

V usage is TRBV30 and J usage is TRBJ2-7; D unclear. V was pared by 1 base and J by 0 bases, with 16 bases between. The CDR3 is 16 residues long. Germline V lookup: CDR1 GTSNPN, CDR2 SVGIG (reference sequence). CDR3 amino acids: CAWSDYKAVSSYEQYF. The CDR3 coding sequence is TGTGCCTGGAGTGATTATAAGGCGGTAAGCTCCTACGAGCAGTACTTC.

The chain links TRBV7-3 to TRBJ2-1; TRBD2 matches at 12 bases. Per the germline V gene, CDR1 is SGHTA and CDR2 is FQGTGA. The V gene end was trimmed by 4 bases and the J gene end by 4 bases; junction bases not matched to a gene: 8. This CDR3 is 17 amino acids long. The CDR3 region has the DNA TGTGCCAGCAGCTCCCCGACTAGCGGGAGCGAGTACAATGAGCAGTTCTTC. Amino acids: CASSSPTSGSEYNEQFF.

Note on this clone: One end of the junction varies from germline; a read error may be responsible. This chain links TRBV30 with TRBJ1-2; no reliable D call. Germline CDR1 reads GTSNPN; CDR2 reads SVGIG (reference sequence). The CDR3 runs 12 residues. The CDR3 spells CAWGVRIGGYTF. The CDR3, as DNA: TGTGCCTGGGGTGTCAGGATAGGAGGCTACACCTTC. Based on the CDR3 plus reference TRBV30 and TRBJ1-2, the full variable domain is SQTIHQWPATLVQPVGSPLSLECTVEGTSNPNLYWYRQAAGRGLQLLFYSVGIGQISSEVPQNLSASRPQDRQFILSSKKLLLSDSGFYLCAWGVRIGGYTFGSGTRLTVV.

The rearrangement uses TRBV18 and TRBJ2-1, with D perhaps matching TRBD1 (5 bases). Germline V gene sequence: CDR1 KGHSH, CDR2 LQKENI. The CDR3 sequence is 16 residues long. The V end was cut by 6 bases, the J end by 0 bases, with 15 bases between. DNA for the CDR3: TGTGCCAGCTCGGCTCAGGGCAGTGGCTCCTACAATGAGCAGTTCTTC. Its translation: CASSAQGSGSYNEQFF.

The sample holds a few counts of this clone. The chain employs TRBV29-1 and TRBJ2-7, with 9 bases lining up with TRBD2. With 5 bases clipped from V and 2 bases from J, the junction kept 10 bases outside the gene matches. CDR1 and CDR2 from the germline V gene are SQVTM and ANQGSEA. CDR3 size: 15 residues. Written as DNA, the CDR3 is TGCAGCGTTACTAAGCAGACTAGCGGAACCTACGAGCAGTACTTC. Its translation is CSVTKQTSGTYEQYF.

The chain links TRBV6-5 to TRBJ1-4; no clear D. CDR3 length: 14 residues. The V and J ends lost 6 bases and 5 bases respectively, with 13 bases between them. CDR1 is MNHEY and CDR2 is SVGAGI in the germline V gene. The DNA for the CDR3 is TGTGCCAGCAGCGAGAGGCAGCCGAATGAAAAACTGTTTTTT. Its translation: CASSERQPNEKLFF.

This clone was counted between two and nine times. The CDR3 sequence: CAWSVGGGRVEGYTF. CDR3 DNA sequence: TGTGCCTGGAGTGTGGGGGGTGGGAGAGTGGAAGGCTACACCTTC. The gene calls are TRBV30 and TRBJ1-2, with a possible D match to TRBD1 (5 bases). Looked up from germline, CDR1 is GTSNPN and CDR2 is SVGIG (reference sequence). The CDR3 contains 15 residues. V was clipped by 0 bases and J by 8 bases, with 19 bases between them.